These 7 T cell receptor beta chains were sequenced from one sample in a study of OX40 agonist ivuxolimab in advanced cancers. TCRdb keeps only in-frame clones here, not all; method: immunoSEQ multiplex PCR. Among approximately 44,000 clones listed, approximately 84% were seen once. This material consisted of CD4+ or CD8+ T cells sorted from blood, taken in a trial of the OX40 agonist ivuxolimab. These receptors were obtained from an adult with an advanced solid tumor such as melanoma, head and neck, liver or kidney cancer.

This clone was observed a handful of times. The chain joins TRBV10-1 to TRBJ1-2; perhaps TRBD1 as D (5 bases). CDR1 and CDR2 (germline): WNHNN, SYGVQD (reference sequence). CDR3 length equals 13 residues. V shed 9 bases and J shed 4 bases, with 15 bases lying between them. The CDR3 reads CARGRGPFYGYTF. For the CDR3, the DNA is TGCGCCAGGGGGAGGGGCCCCTTCTATGGCTACACCTTC.

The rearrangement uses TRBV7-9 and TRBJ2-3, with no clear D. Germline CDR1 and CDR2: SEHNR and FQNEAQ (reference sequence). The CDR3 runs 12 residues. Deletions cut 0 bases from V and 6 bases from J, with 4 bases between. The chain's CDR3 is CASSLAADTQYF. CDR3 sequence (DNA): TGTGCCAGCAGCTTAGCCGCCGATACGCAGTATTTT. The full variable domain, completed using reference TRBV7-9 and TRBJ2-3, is DTGVSQNPRHKITKRGQNVTFRCDPISEHNRLYWYRQTLGQGPEFLTYFQNEAQLEKSRLLSDRFSAERPKGSFSTLEIQRTEQGDSAMYLCASSLAADTQYFGPGTRLTVL.

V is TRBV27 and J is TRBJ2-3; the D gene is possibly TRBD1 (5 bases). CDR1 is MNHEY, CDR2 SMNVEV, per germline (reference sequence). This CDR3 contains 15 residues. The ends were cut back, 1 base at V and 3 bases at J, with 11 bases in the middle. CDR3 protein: CASSLWGRVTDTQYF. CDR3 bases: TGTGCCAGCAGTTTATGGGGCAGGGTAACAGATACGCAGTATTTT.

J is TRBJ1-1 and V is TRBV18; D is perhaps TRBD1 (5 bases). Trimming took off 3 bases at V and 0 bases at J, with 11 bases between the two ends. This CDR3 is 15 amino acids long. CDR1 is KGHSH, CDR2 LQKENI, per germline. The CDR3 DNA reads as TGTGCCAGCTCACCTGCCATAGGGGTGAACACTGAAGCTTTCTTT. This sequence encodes CASSPAIGVNTEAFF.

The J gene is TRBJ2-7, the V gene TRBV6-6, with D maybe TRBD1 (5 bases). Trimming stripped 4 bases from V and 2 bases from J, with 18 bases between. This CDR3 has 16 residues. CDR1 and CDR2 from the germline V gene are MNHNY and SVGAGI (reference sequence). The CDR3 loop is CASSLVSSGPTYEQYF. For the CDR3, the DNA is TGTGCCAGCAGTTTAGTTTCCTCAGGGCCTACCTACGAGCAGTACTTC.

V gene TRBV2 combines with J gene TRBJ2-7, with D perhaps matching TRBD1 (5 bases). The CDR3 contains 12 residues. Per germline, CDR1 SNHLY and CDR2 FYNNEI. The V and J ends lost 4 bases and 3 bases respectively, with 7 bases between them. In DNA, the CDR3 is TGTGCCAGCAGTGGCCAGGGCTACGAGCAGTACTTC. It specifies CASSGQGYEQYF.

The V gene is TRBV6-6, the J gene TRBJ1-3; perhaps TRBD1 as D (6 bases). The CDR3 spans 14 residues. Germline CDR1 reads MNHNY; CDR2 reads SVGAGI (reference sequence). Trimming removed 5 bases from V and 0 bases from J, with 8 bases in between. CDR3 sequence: CASSGTTSGNTIYF. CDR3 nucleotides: TGTGCCAGCAGTGGGACAACCTCTGGAAACACCATATATTTT.